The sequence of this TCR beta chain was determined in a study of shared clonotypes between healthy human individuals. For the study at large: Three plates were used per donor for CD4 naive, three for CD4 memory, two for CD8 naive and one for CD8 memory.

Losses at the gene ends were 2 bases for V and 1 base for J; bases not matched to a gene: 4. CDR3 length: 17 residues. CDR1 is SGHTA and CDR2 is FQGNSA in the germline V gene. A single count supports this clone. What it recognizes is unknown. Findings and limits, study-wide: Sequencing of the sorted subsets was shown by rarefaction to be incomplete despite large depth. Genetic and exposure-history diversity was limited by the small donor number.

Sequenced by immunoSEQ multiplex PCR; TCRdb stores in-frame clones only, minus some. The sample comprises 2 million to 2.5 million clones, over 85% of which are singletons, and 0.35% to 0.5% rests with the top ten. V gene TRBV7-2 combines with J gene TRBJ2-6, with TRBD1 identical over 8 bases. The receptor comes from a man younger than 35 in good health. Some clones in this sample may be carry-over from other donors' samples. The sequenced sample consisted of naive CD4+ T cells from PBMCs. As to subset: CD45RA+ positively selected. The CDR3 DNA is TGTGCCAGCAGCTTACTTGGGACAGGTTCTGGGGCCAACGTCCTGACTTTC. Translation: CASSLLGTGSGANVLTF.